This TCR beta chain came from a study of T-cell reconstitution after alpha-beta-depleted transplantation in children. TCRbeta library preparation incorporated unique molecular identifiers. TCRdb re-analysed the PCR reads in MiXCR, keeping a single row per CDR3 protein. The table lists about 230,000 distinct CDR3 sequences, around 13% of them singletons. CDR3 length equals 14 residues. Germline CDR1 SGHDN, CDR2 FVKESK. As regards this clonotype: A much larger clone is a single base away; this may be a read error.

The sample was PBMCs from the stem cell graft donor, taken from the stem cell graft. The TCR sequence derives from a human donor who donated a stem cell graft to a child with acute lymphoblastic leukemia. V and J are TRBV14 and TRBJ1-2; D may be TRBD1 (6 bases). CDR3: CAGSQGTAVGGYTF. In DNA form, the CDR3 reads TGTGCCGGCAGCCAGGGGACGGCTGTAGGAGGCTACACCTTC.